The clone carrying this TCR beta chain was recorded many times. The antigen remains undetermined. These data come from a study of T cells after yellow fever vaccination. TCRdb independently ran MiXCR on the 5' RACE reads; one entry per CDR3 protein. Here the sample spans 300,000 to 350,000 distinct CDR3 sequences, about 4% being singletons. From germline, CDR1 is SGHKS and CDR2 YYEKEE (reference sequence). Trimming removed 6 bases at V and 3 bases at J, with 12 bases between. This CDR3 is built from 13 residues. Study-wide results and limits: Re-detected after boosting: most primary clones, more than 95% of CD4 and around 86% of CD8. Clonotypes appearing in both CD4 and CD8 compartments existed, and their share was small. Within FACS-sorted repertoires, abundant clonotypes contaminating from the bulk population could be present. It was a weaker secondary response, yet one that peaked faster, at day 5 versus 15.

This receptor was taken from a man younger than 35 who received the YFV17D yellow fever vaccine. Sample: PBMCs, taken 5 days after the yellow fever booster vaccination. The chain combines TRBV5-5 with TRBJ1-1; no clear D. The CDR3 loop is CASTSDPHTEAFF. The CDR3 DNA is TGTGCCAGCACCTCGGACCCGCACACTGAAGCTTTCTTT.